A selection of T cell receptor beta chains follows, all from one sample in a study. MiXCR, run by TCRdb on the 5' RACE reads, gives a single entry per CDR3 protein. This table holds about 62,000 distinct CDR3 sequences, nearly 30% found once. Source material: tumor-infiltrating naive CD4+ T cells sorted from the breast tumor. These receptors were obtained from a female donor with breast cancer. The CDR3 runs from the conserved cysteine through the conserved F or W. Fields, in order: J gene, clone size, D gene, V gene, CDR3 protein, CDR3 DNA. A D gene is named only where the DNA matches it firmly. Clone size is stated in some rows and not others, as once, few, many or a class when expanded.

TRBJ1-6	NA	NA	TRBV12-3/TRBV12-4	CASSLDNGNSPLHF	TGTGCCAGCAGTTTGGACAACGGGAATTCACCCCTCCACTTT
TRBJ2-1	many	TRBD2	TRBV9	CASSALGLANEQFF	TGTGCCAGCAGCGCTCTGGGACTAGCGAATGAGCAGTTCTTC
TRBJ2-4	few	NA	TRBV20-1	CSALVPGQNIQYF	TGCAGTGCCTTAGTACCGGGACAAAACATTCAGTACTTC
TRBJ2-1	few	TRBD1	TRBV2	CASRWDRGLNEQFF	TGTGCCAGCAGATGGGACAGGGGGCTTAATGAGCAGTTCTTC
TRBJ2-2	few	NA	TRBV3-1	CASSQEFTGELFF	TGTGCCAGCAGCCAAGAGTTTACCGGGGAGCTGTTTTTT
TRBJ2-2	few	NA	TRBV3-1	CASSQGRRNTGELFF	TGTGCCAGCAGCCAAGGGCGGAGAAACACCGGGGAGCTGTTTTTT
TRBJ1-6	NA	NA	TRBV2	CASNDRSDRFSLHF	TGTGCCAGCAACGACAGGAGCGATAGGTTTTCCCTCCACTTT
TRBJ2-1	NA	NA	TRBV5-1	CASRAELLNDNEQLF	TGCGCCAGCAGGGCAGAACTCCTAAATGACAATGAGCAGCTCTTC
TRBJ1-1	many	NA	TRBV7-2	CASSSFRVNTEAFF	TGTGCCAGCAGCTCGTTCAGGGTGAACACTGAAGCTTTCTTT
TRBJ1-2	few	TRBD1	TRBV12-3/TRBV12-4	CASRGDSLFYGYTF	TGTGCCAGCAGGGGGGACAGCCTTTTCTATGGCTACACCTTC
TRBJ2-5	NA	NA	TRBV25-1	CASNSPRQPSSQETQYF	TGTGCCAGCAACTCCCCGCGGCAGCCTAGTTCCCAAGAGACCCAGTACTTC
TRBJ1-3	NA	NA	TRBV29-1	CSVVWGSNTIYF	TGCAGCGTTGTATGGGGGTCGAACACCATATATTTT
TRBJ1-1	few	TRBD1	TRBV6-1	CASSEVIGGRAEAFF	TGTGCCAGCAGTGAAGTTATAGGGGGCAGGGCTGAAGCTTTCTTT
TRBJ1-1	NA	NA	TRBV12-3/TRBV12-4	CASSLGGRAEAFF	TGTGCCAGCAGTTTAGGGGGGAGGGCTGAAGCTTTCTTT
TRBJ1-1	NA	NA	TRBV28	CASSPHRVGDTEAFF	TGTGCCAGCAGTCCTCACAGGGTCGGGGACACTGAAGCTTTCTTT
TRBJ2-1	NA	NA	TRBV20-1	CSATVRSSWEDEQFF	TGCAGTGCCACAGTGCGGTCTAGCTGGGAGGATGAGCAGTTCTTC
TRBJ1-2	many	NA	TRBV11-2	CASSLEGGINYGYTF	TGTGCCAGCAGCTTAGAAGGGGGGATTAACTATGGCTACACCTTC
TRBJ2-1	few	NA	TRBV7-9	CASMGTRQFF	TGTGCCAGCATGGGGACAAGGCAGTTCTTC
TRBJ1-5	NA	NA	TRBV4-2	CASSQDGGNRPQHF	TGTGCCAGCAGCCAAGATGGGGGGAATCGGCCCCAGCATTTT
TRBJ1-1	many	NA	TRBV20-1	CSARDLMNTEAFF	TGCAGTGCTAGAGATCTAATGAACACTGAAGCTTTCTTT
TRBJ1-2	few	NA	TRBV5-1	CASGLNRDEPNYGYTF	TGCGCCAGCGGCTTGAACAGGGATGAGCCTAACTATGGCTACACCTTC
TRBJ2-7	few	NA	TRBV6-2/TRBV6-3	CASSGSGLTLRSSYEQYF	TGTGCCAGCAGTGGGAGCGGGTTAACCCTCAGGAGCTCCTACGAGCAGTACTTC
TRBJ2-7	many	NA	TRBV20-1	CSAQSPRSLYEQYF	TGCAGTGCTCAAAGTCCCAGGAGCCTCTACGAGCAGTACTTC
TRBJ2-5	NA	TRBD1	TRBV15	CATSHRQGARETQYF	TGTGCCACCAGCCACCGACAGGGGGCAAGAGAGACCCAGTACTTC
TRBJ1-2	NA	NA	TRBV29-1	CSVDRTHLNYGYTF	TGCAGCGTTGATCGGACCCACCTTAACTATGGCTACACCTTC
TRBJ2-1	few	NA	TRBV12-3/TRBV12-4	CASSTRTLDEQFF	TGTGCCAGCAGTACCCGGACACTGGATGAGCAGTTCTTC
TRBJ2-2	few	TRBD1	TRBV5-1	CASSGDRGSGELFF	TGCGCCAGCAGCGGCGACAGGGGGTCCGGGGAGCTGTTTTTT
TRBJ1-5	many	NA	TRBV6-1	CASKIRGVNHQPQHF	TGTGCCAGCAAAATCCGGGGGGTTAATCATCAGCCCCAGCATTTT
TRBJ1-1	many	TRBD1	TRBV28	CASSTRTGVGTEAFF	TGTGCCAGCAGTACGCGGACAGGGGTGGGGACTGAAGCTTTCTTT
TRBJ2-5	NA	NA	TRBV5-1	CASSFQDSSQETQYF	TGCGCCAGCAGCTTCCAGGACAGCTCCCAAGAGACCCAGTACTTC
TRBJ2-7	once	NA	TRBV5-1	CASSSDGSWGNEQYF	TGCGCCAGCAGCTCGGACGGATCCTGGGGTAACGAGCAGTACTTC
TRBJ2-1	NA	NA	TRBV5-1	CASSPVTESSYNEQFF	TGCGCCAGCAGCCCAGTCACAGAGAGCTCCTACAATGAGCAGTTCTTC
TRBJ2-5	few	NA	TRBV24-1	CATSYGEETQYF	TGTGCCACCAGTTACGGGGAGGAGACCCAGTACTTC
TRBJ2-3	many	NA	TRBV7-2	CASRMGTYLSTDTQYF	TGTGCCAGCAGGATGGGGACTTACTTAAGCACAGATACGCAGTATTTT
TRBJ2-6	NA	NA	TRBV20-1	CSAPRAGANVLTF	TGCAGTGCCCCGAGGGCTGGGGCCAACGTCCTGACTTTC
TRBJ1-2	NA	TRBD1	TRBV5-1	CASSPGTGKGNTF	TGCGCCAGCAGCCCGGGGACAGGGAAAGGCAACACCTTC
TRBJ1-4	few	NA	TRBV7-2	CASSSHGTNEKLFF	TGTGCCAGCAGCTCTCACGGAACTAATGAAAAACTGTTTTTT
TRBJ2-1	NA	TRBD2	TRBV5-1	CASSLDEGGSYNEQFF	TGCGCCAGCAGCTTAGACGAGGGAGGGTCCTACAATGAGCAGTTCTTC
TRBJ2-1	NA	TRBD2	TRBV6-2/TRBV6-3	CASSIGLAGNEQFF	TGTGCCAGCAGTATAGGACTAGCGGGCAATGAGCAGTTCTTC
TRBJ1-5	few	NA	TRBV6-6	CASSHRFGQPQHF	TGTGCCAGCAGCCACAGGTTCGGTCAGCCCCAGCATTTT
TRBJ2-1	few	TRBD2	TRBV24-1	CATSDPTSGRAWGSYNEQFF	TGTGCCACCAGTGACCCCACTAGCGGGAGGGCCTGGGGCTCCTACAATGAGCAGTTCTTC
TRBJ2-2	NA	TRBD2	TRBV7-8	CASSSLTSGTGGELFF	TGTGCCAGCAGCTCCCTGACTAGCGGGACGGGCGGGGAGCTGTTTTTT
TRBJ2-3	many	NA	TRBV20-1	CSARLVNTQYF	TGCAGTGCTAGACTAGTGAATACGCAGTATTTT
TRBJ1-1	NA	NA	TRBV12-3/TRBV12-4	CASSRTAWAGRENTEAFF	TGTGCCAGCAGTCGGACCGCCTGGGCAGGGAGGGAAAACACTGAAGCTTTCTTT
TRBJ2-1	few	TRBD2	TRBV29-1	CSVAFLGGDNEQFF	TGCAGCGTCGCATTTTTGGGGGGGGACAATGAGCAGTTCTTC
TRBJ1-2	few	TRBD1	TRBV7-2	CASSLGGQGGSYGYTF	TGTGCCAGCAGCTTGGGGGGACAGGGAGGGAGCTATGGCTACACCTTC
TRBJ2-7	NA	NA	TRBV21-1	CATTAGKTYEQYF	TGTGCCACCACGGCAGGTAAAACCTACGAGCAGTACTTC
TRBJ2-5	few	NA	TRBV5-8	CASSLRQTKETQYF	TGTGCCAGCAGCTTGAGGCAGACCAAAGAGACCCAGTACTTC
TRBJ2-5	few	TRBD1	TRBV9	CASSVQGGASGETQYF	TGTGCCAGCAGCGTACAAGGGGGCGCATCTGGAGAGACCCAGTACTTC